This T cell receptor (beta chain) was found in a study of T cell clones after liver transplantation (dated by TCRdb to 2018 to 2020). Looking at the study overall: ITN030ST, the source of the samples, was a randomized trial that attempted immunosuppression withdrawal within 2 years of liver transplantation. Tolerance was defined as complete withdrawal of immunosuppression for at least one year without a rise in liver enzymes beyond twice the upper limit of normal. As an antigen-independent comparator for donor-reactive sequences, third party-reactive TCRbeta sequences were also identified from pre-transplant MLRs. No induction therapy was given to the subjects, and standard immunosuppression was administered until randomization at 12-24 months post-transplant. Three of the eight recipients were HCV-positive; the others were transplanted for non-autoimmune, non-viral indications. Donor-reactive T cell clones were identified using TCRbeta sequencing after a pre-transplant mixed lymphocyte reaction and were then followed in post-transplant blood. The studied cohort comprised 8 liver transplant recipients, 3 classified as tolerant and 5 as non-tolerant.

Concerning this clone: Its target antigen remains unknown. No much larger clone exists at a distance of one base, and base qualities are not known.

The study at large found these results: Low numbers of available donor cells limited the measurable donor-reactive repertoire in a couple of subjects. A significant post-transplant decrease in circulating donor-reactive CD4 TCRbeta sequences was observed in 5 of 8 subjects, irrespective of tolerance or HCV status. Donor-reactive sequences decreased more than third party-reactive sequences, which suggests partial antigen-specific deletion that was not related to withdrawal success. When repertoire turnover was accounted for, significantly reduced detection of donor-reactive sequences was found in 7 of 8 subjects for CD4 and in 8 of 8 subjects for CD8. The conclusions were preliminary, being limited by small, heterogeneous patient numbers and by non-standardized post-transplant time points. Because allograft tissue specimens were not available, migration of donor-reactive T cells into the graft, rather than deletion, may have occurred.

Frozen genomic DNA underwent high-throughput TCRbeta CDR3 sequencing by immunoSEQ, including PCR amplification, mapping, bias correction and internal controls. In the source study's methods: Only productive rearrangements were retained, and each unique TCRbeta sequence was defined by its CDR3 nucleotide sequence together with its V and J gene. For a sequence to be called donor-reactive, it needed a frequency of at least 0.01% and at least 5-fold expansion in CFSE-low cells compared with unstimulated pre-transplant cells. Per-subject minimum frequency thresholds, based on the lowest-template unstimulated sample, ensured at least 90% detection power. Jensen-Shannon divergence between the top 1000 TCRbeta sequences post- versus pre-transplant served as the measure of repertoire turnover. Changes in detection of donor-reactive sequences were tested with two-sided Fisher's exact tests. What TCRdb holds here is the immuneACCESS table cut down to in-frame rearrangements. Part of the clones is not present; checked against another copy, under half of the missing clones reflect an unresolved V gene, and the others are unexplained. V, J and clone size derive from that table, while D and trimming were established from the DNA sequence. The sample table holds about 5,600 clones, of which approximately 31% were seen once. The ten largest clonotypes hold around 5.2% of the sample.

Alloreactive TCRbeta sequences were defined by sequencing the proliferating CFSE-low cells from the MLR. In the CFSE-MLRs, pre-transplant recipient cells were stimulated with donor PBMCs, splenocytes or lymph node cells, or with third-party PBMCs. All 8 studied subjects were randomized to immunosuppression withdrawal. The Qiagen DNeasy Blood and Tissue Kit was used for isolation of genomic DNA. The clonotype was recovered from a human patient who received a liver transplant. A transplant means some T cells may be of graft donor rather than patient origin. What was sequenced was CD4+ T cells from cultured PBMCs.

The DNA sequence is as follows: TGTGCCAGCAGCCAAGATACCGGGAGTCTTAGAGAGCAGTACTTC. Translated, this is CASSQDTGSLREQYF. In this chain, TRBV14 is recombined with TRBJ2-7; 6 matching bases give a weak D call of TRBD2. From cysteine to phenylalanine, the CDR3 is 15 amino acids long. The CDR3 DNA has 45 bases and is translated from base 1. Relative to germline, V is 0 bases shorter and J is 7 bases shorter, with 16 bases between their ends. According to the germline V gene, CDR1 reads SGHDN and CDR2 reads FVKESK.